This paragraph reports one T cell receptor beta chain. The antigen is undetermined. These data originate in a study of beta chain features in type 1 diabetes. Study conclusions and caveats: The study left unresolved whether HLA type influences TCRB rearrangement.

The CDR3 spans 12 residues. Germline-derived CDR1 and CDR2 are PRHDT and FYEKMQ (reference sequence). The V gene lost 3 bases and the J gene lost 12 bases, with 15 bases spanning the gap. One heparinised draw of blood, averaging roughly 0.12 L, came from each donor. CD4+ naive, central memory, regulatory and stem cell-like memory subsets were isolated by sorting on CD45RO/CCR7/CD25/CD127/CD95/CD27. All of the isolated RNA was reverse transcribed, so expressed TCRB transcripts were sequenced. Naive, central memory and regulatory T cell samples came to a mean of about 4 million reads. Method: immunoSEQ multiplex PCR; TCRdb's copy keeps in-frame clones and lacks some. Altogether 620,000 or so clones are present, 15% to 19% being singletons, with the ten largest covering under 0.095%.

The chain carries TRBV13 and TRBJ2-7; perhaps TRBD2 as D (6 bases). The receptor's source is a man aged 18 to 35 in good health. The material sequenced was naive CD4+ T cells from blood. The CDR3 bases are TGTGCCAGCAGCTTGGGACCCGGGGAGGCGTACTTC. Its protein is CASSLGPGEAYF.